A selection of T cell receptor beta chains follows, all from one sample in a study of CD8 T cells in Susac syndrome. MiXCR was run by TCRdb on the immunoSEQ multiplex PCR reads, yielding one entry per CDR3 protein. The sample has more than 100,000 distinct CDR3 sequences; nearly 96% are singletons. Sequencing was done on a sample of CD4+ T cells from PBMCs. These receptor sequences come from a human donor with Susac syndrome. Both conserved end residues are trimmed from each CDR3. The order of the fields is CDR3 protein, J gene, V gene.

ASSSPTRRADTQY,TRBJ2-3,TRBV28
ASSGISSGELF,TRBJ2-2,TRBV25-1
ASSLDIGAGQETQY,TRBJ2-5,TRBV7-9
ASSTPGRNNEQF,TRBJ2-1,TRBV7-8
ASSPQGPNQPQH,TRBJ1-5,TRBV5-1
ASSTGTTYEQY,TRBJ2-7,TRBV12-3/TRBV12-4
ASSLYQETQY,TRBJ2-5,TRBV7-2
ASSSSQVGYT,TRBJ1-2,TRBV6-5
ASSLPDREAF,TRBJ1-1,TRBV28
SARDSRYSSTDTQY,TRBJ2-3,TRBV20-1
ASSFQGIGELF,TRBJ2-2,TRBV12-3/TRBV12-4
ASSPLAMGGGDTQY,TRBJ2-3,TRBV4-1
SARPGLAGEYEQF,TRBJ2-1,TRBV20-1
ASSPRVAGVSTGELF,TRBJ2-2,TRBV4-2
ASSARDRPTDTQY,TRBJ2-3,TRBV5-4
SANDVGEGVGKNIQY,TRBJ2-4,TRBV20-1
ASSLSGSDNEQF,TRBJ2-1,TRBV7-8
ASSQGWGALNQPQH,TRBJ1-5,TRBV4-1
ASSRQGPTNEKLF,TRBJ1-4,TRBV27
ATSRGDLDNTGELF,TRBJ2-2,TRBV15
ASSFQYEQY,TRBJ2-7,TRBV13
ASSPGGTYGYT,TRBJ1-2,TRBV28
ASSRQGNEQF,TRBJ2-1,TRBV7-6
ASSSGLAGASTDTQY,TRBJ2-3,TRBV5-1
ASSVSGSDEQY,TRBJ2-7,TRBV9
ATSRTGQQY,TRBJ2-7,TRBV15
ASSQELGHLPGELF,TRBJ2-2,TRBV4-3
ASSYSGGSYEQY,TRBJ2-7,TRBV6-5
ASVLGQGSGELF,TRBJ2-2,TRBV19
ASSQDYSSHGELF,TRBJ2-2,TRBV4-1
ASSSIGGYEQY,TRBJ2-7,TRBV5-4
ASSMSATGGYGYT,TRBJ1-2,TRBV19
ASSLANVGGTPNEQF,TRBJ2-1,TRBV7-9
ASLSVAGVNYNEQF,TRBJ2-1,TRBV28
ASSQVGQGISSNYGYT,TRBJ1-2,TRBV4-1
ATSDSFWGDQF,TRBJ2-1,TRBV24-1
ASSFSRERNEQF,TRBJ2-1,TRBV7-2
ASGREYEQF,TRBJ2-1,TRBV6-6